The 28 T cell receptor beta chains below come from one sample, sequenced in a study of human T cells and chemical hapten exposure (dated by TCRdb to the early 2020s). The meaning of the sample's time point label: healthy volunteer bleed at 2 weeks. Total RNA was extracted from unfractionated whole blood collected in Tempus Blood RNA tubes. Libraries were prepared through RACE. The sequencer listed for this sample is NextSeq 500. TCRdb's own reprocessing of the public reads used fastp at Q25 and MiXCR and kept productive beta chains. A single entry per CDR3 protein holds the most common genes and DNA from its merged rows. The sample table contains roughly 48,000 distinct CDR3 sequences; only one count was recorded for 3.5% to 4.5% of them. Jointly, the top ten make up around 5.5% of the sample. The sequencing sample was made of whole blood. Receptor source: a human donor in good health. Some clones in this sample may be carry-over from other donors' samples.

In its sample, this clonotype was seen many times. The chain joins TRBV28 to TRBJ1-1; a possible D gene is TRBD1 (6 bases). Germline V gene sequence: CDR1 MDHEN, CDR2 SYDVKM. The CDR3 loop spans 13 amino acids. V lost 10 bases, J lost 4 bases, and 16 bases lay in between. CDR3 amino acids: CAIQGWFVTEAFF. The CDR3 DNA sequence: TGTGCCATACAGGGTTGGTTCGTCACTGAAGCTTTCTTT.

This clonotype was seen more than once but under ten times. This sequence joins TRBV5-5 and TRBJ2-7; D is unresolved. Germline CDR1 is SGHKS and CDR2 is YYEKEE (reference sequence). Trimming left V 0 bases short and J 0 bases short, with 7 bases between. The CDR3 runs 14 residues. The CDR3 nucleotides are TGTGCCAGCAGCTTGGGCGGCAGCTCCTACGAGCAGTACTTC. It codes for CASSLGGSSYEQYF.

This clonotype was detected ten times or more. This rearrangement joins TRBV27 to TRBJ2-3; the D is unclear. The CDR3 has 11 residues. Trimming left V 2 bases short and J 5 bases short, with 2 bases between. Germline lookup yields CDR1 MNHEY and CDR2 SMNVEV (reference sequence). The CDR3 loop is CASSLRDTQYF. Written as DNA, the CDR3 is TGTGCCAGCAGTTTAAGAGATACGCAGTATTTT.

This sequence joins TRBV14 and TRBJ1-3, with D unresolved. The CDR3 sequence is 16 residues long. The germline V gene encodes CDR1 SGHDN and CDR2 FVKESK. V was clipped by 0 bases and J by 0 bases, with 9 bases between them. The DNA of the CDR3 is TGTGCCAGCAGCCAAGATGCCACTCCCTCTGGAAACACCATATATTTT. This gives the protein CASSQDATPSGNTIYF. The entire variable domain, with the rest obtained from reference TRBV14 and TRBJ1-3, is as follows: EAGVTQFPSHSVIEKGQTVTLRCDPISGHDNLYWYRRVMGKEIKFLLHFVKESKQDESGMPNNRFLAERTGGTYSTLKVQPAELEDSGVYFCASSQDATPSGNTIYFGEGSWLTVV.

This clonotype was detected ten times or more. The chain uses TRBV29-1 and TRBJ2-2, with D tentatively TRBD1 (6 bases). The CDR3 totals 14 residues. V was cut by 6 bases and J by 1 base, with 12 bases left in between. CDR1 SQVTM and CDR2 ANQGSEA come from the germline V gene. The chain's CDR3 is CSVQARGNTGELFF. Here the CDR3 DNA reads TGCAGCGTGCAGGCCAGGGGGAACACCGGGGAGCTGTTTTTT.

This clonotype was seen a handful of times. The CDR3 region has the DNA TGTGCCAGCAGCTCATACAGGGGGAATAAGAACACTGAAGCTTTCTTT. Translated: CASSSYRGNKNTEAFF. The rearrangement joins TRBV5-5 to TRBJ1-1; 8 nucleotides match TRBD1. The V gene end was trimmed by 3 bases and the J gene end by 1 base; junction bases not matched to a gene: 8. Germline V gene data show CDR1 as SGHKS and CDR2 as YYEKEE (reference sequence). This CDR3 comprises 16 residues.

This clonotype has a count of ten or more. V and J are TRBV14 and TRBJ1-3; 8 bases align to TRBD1. V lost 7 bases, J lost 4 bases, and 6 bases stayed unmatched. CDR3 size: 14 residues. Germline V gene lookup returns CDR1 SGHDN and CDR2 FVKESK. Written as DNA, the CDR3 is TGTGCCAGCACCAGGGGGCTGAGAGGAAACACCATATATTTT. Its protein product is CASTRGLRGNTIYF. Combining the CDR3 with reference TRBV14 and TRBJ1-3 gives the whole variable domain EAGVTQFPSHSVIEKGQTVTLRCDPISGHDNLYWYRRVMGKEIKFLLHFVKESKQDESGMPNNRFLAERTGGTYSTLKVQPAELEDSGVYFCASTRGLRGNTIYFGEGSWLTVV.

This clonotype appeared a few times. The chain is built from TRBV24-1 and TRBJ2-7, with unresolved D. Looked up from germline, CDR1 is KGHDR and CDR2 is SFDVKD. V was trimmed by 7 bases and J by 5 bases, leaving 17 bases between them. The CDR3 sequence is 14 residues long. This CDR3 reads CATRNPGPPHEQYF. CDR3 nucleotides: TGTGCCACCAGGAACCCGGGCCCTCCACACGAGCAGTACTTC.

The chain carries TRBV7-9 and TRBJ2-3; D unclear. From germline, CDR1 is SEHNR and CDR2 FQNEAQ (reference sequence). The CDR3 is 14 amino acids. V was shortened by 1 base and J by 5 bases, with 10 bases between the two germline ends. CDR3 nucleotide sequence: TGTGCCAGCAGCTTAGTTGGGGTCGTAGATACGCAGTATTTT. Translation gives CASSLVGVVDTQYF.

This clonotype was seen repeatedly, ten times or more. The chain employs TRBV6-2 or TRBV6-3 and TRBJ2-1, with D tentatively TRBD2 (5 bases). V dropped 6 bases and J dropped 3 bases, with 21 bases sitting between them. The germline V gene has CDR1 MNHEY and CDR2 SVGEGT. This CDR3 comprises 17 residues. Written as DNA, the CDR3 is TGTGCCAGCAGCCAAGACCTCTCGGCGGGCCACTACAATGAGCAGTTCTTC. Encoded protein: CASSQDLSAGHYNEQFF.

This clonotype has ten or more counts. The chain employs TRBV20-1 and TRBJ2-5; TRBD2 agrees at 10 bases. Germline CDR1 and CDR2: DFQATT and SNEGSKA (reference sequence). The CDR3 loop spans 15 amino acids. The J segment lost 2 bases and the V segment lost 4 bases, leaving 7 bases of the junction unmatched. CDR3: CSANPLAGRQETQYF. The CDR3 coding sequence is TGCAGTGCTAACCCACTAGCGGGAAGACAAGAGACCCAGTACTTC.

This clonotype was found many times. The gene calls are TRBV28 and TRBJ2-2; TRBD1 agrees at 10 bases. The CDR3 has 13 amino acids. Germline V gene sequence: CDR1 MDHEN, CDR2 SYDVKM. The V segment lost 8 bases and the J segment 7 bases; nucleotides outside the gene matches: 4. CDR3 DNA sequence: TGTGCCAGCGGGACAGGGGTGGTCGGGGAGCTGTTTTTT. Its protein product is CASGTGVVGELFF.

This sequence joins TRBV3-1 and TRBJ2-3; the D is unclear. The V gene's germline CDR1 is LGHDT and CDR2 YNNKEL (reference sequence). V was trimmed by 1 base and J by 2 bases, leaving 7 bases between them. This CDR3 region has 14 residues. In DNA form, the CDR3 reads TGTGCCAGCAGCCAAGTTTTTCTCACAGATACGCAGTATTTT. Protein: CASSQVFLTDTQYF.

In this sample, this clonotype turned up many times. The chain couples TRBV7-9 to TRBJ2-3, with 9 bases fitting TRBD2. Germline V gives CDR1 SEHNR, CDR2 FQNEAQ (reference sequence). J was trimmed by 2 bases and V by 5 bases; bases with no gene match: 5. CDR3 size: 15 residues. CDR3 residues: CASSALAGYTDTQYF. CDR3 DNA sequence: TGTGCCAGCAGCGCGCTAGCGGGATACACAGATACGCAGTATTTT.

There are many counts of this clonotype. The J gene is TRBJ2-7, the V gene TRBV29-1, with D uncertain. Trimming left V 4 bases short and J 1 base short, with 8 bases between. Germline loops: CDR1 SQVTM, CDR2 ANQGSEA. CDR3 length equals 12 residues. Here the CDR3 reads CSVAGVSYEQYF. Here the CDR3 DNA reads TGCAGCGTTGCTGGGGTTTCCTACGAGCAGTACTTC.

This clonotype was picked up many times. V gene TRBV4-2 combines with J gene TRBJ1-5; D gene unclear. The V and J ends lost 4 bases and 6 bases respectively, with 16 bases between them. Germline CDR1 and CDR2: LGHNA and YNFKEQ. CDR3 length: 15 amino acids. In DNA, the CDR3 is TGTGCCAGCAGCCGGGAAAAAGGGTTCGGTCAGCCCCAGCATTTT. Encoded protein: CASSREKGFGQPQHF.

This chain connects TRBV28 to TRBJ2-4, with a weak D call TRBD1 (6 bases). The V and J ends lost 4 bases and 0 bases respectively, with 13 bases between them. Germline CDR1 reads MDHEN; CDR2 reads SYDVKM. This CDR3 spans 16 amino acids. The CDR3: CASSSPGELAKNIQYF. In DNA, the CDR3 is TGTGCCAGCAGTTCACCAGGGGAACTAGCCAAAAACATTCAGTACTTC.

This clonotype came up a few times. The chain recombines TRBV24-1 with TRBJ2-1; unclear D gene. Germline CDR1 is KGHDR and CDR2 is SFDVKD. This CDR3 is built from 12 residues. Trimming pared 1 base from V and 7 bases from J, leaving 4 bases between. The CDR3 here is CATSDFANEQFF. The CDR3 coding sequence is TGTGCCACCAGTGATTTTGCAAATGAGCAGTTCTTC.

The table lists this clonotype with many counts. The chain has TRBV28 and TRBJ2-7; TRBD1 agrees at 8 bases. Germline assignment: CDR1 MDHEN and CDR2 SYDVKM. The CDR3 totals 15 residues. Unmatched junction bases numbered 14, after V lost 6 bases and J lost 7 bases. The CDR3 loop reads CASSQPGTGYREQYF. The CDR3, as DNA: TGTGCCAGCAGCCAACCCGGGACAGGCTATCGGGAGCAGTACTTC.

This clonotype was recorded many times. The V and J genes are TRBV5-4 and TRBJ2-5; 9 nucleotides line up with TRBD1. The germline V gene encodes CDR1 SGHNT and CDR2 YYREEE (reference sequence). The CDR3 sequence is 15 residues long. V was clipped by 4 bases and J by 5 bases; unmatched bases: 9. CDR3 residues: CASSARDRVGETQYF. The CDR3 nucleotides are TGTGCCAGCAGCGCGCGGGACAGGGTGGGGGAGACCCAGTACTTC.

This clonotype was seen ten or more times. This rearrangement joins TRBV6-1 to TRBJ2-5; TRBD2 might be the D (6 bases). CDR1 and CDR2 from the germline V gene are MNHNS and SASEGT. The CDR3 covers 18 residues. Trimming took 0 bases from V and 5 from J, leaving 22 bases between them. CDR3 nucleotides: TGTGCCAGCAGTGAAGCGCTTCCAAGACTCGGGACTCAGGAGACCCAGTACTTC. Protein: CASSEALPRLGTQETQYF.

This clonotype is labeled medium-sized (0.01 to 0.1%). The chain has TRBV11-2 and TRBJ2-3; D ambiguous. The germline gives CDR1 SGHAT, CDR2 FQNNGV. This CDR3 comprises 12 residues. V lost 5 bases, J lost 1 base, and 4 bases lay in between. Here the CDR3 reads CASSPGTDTQYF. The CDR3 DNA sequence: TGTGCCAGCAGCCCCGGCACAGATACGCAGTATTTT.

This clonotype was found a few times. The chain links TRBV10-3 to TRBJ2-7; tentative D call: TRBD1 (5 bases). Germline V gives CDR1 ENHRY, CDR2 SYGVKD. Between the trimmed V and J ends, which lost 5 bases and 3 bases, there was a span of 11 bases. The CDR3 has 13 residues. CDR3 DNA sequence: TGTGCCATCAGTCCTCGACAGTTCTACGAGCAGTACTTC. It codes for CAISPRQFYEQYF.

This clonotype was counted at least ten times. This sequence joins TRBV24-1 and TRBJ2-7; the match to TRBD1 covers 7 bases. The CDR3 spans 15 residues. V lost 4 bases and J lost 7; bases outside the gene matches: 12. CDR1 and CDR2 from the germline V gene are KGHDR and SFDVKD. The CDR3 bases are TGTGCCACCAGTGACTCCGGGACAGCAAGAGGAGAGCAGTACTTC. Its translation is CATSDSGTARGEQYF.

The chain combines TRBV6-4 with TRBJ2-2, with unresolved D. CDR1 is MRHNA and CDR2 is SNTAGT in the germline V gene. The V and J ends lost 0 bases and 1 base respectively, with 9 bases between them. The CDR3 has 16 amino acids. CDR3 region: CASSDSHDENTGELFF. In DNA, the CDR3 is TGTGCCAGCAGTGACTCTCATGATGAGAACACCGGGGAGCTGTTTTTT.

This clonotype has only a few counts. The gene calls are TRBV29-1 and TRBJ1-1; D is undetermined. The CDR3 is 13 residues long. Trimming left V 3 bases short and J 1 base short, with 9 bases between. Germline values: CDR1 SQVTM, CDR2 ANQGSEA. The CDR3 DNA is TGCAGCGTTGACAGCGCACAGAACACTGAAGCTTTCTTT. Translation gives CSVDSAQNTEAFF.

The genes are TRBV6-2 or TRBV6-3 and TRBJ2-1; 8 bases are shared with TRBD2. This CDR3 region has 18 residues. Per germline, CDR1 MNHEY and CDR2 SVGEGT. The ends lost 6 bases at V and 6 bases at J; junction bases unmatched: 19. The chain's CDR3 is CASRILRVAGPRSNEQFF. CDR3 sequence (DNA): TGTGCCAGCAGAATACTCAGGGTAGCGGGGCCCAGGTCCAATGAGCAGTTCTTC.

This clonotype was recorded at least ten times. This sequence joins TRBV5-6 and TRBJ1-2; the D gene is possibly TRBD1 (6 bases). Germline-derived CDR1 and CDR2 are SGHDT and YYEEEE. This CDR3 contains 15 residues. Trimming stripped 6 bases from V and 4 bases from J, with 19 bases between. CDR3 loop: CASTPGAGARYGYTF. The CDR3 DNA sequence: TGTGCCAGCACCCCCGGGGCAGGGGCTCGCTATGGCTACACCTTC. Full variable domain (rest looked up from reference TRBV5-6 and TRBJ1-2): DAGVTQSPTHLIKTRGQQVTLRCSPKSGHDTVSWYQQALGQGPQFIFQYYEEEERQRGNFPDRFSGHQFPNYSSELNVNALLLGDSALYLCASTPGAGARYGYTFGSGTRLTVV.